Listed below are T cell receptor beta chains from one sample, sequenced in a study of cytomegalovirus exposure and HLA in healthy donors. Assay: immunoSEQ multiplex PCR; the TCRdb copy retains only in-frame clones and omits some. The sample has 95,000 to 100,000 clones, approximately 76% seen once; the top ten hold 1.5% to 2%. The sequenced material came from PBMCs. Receptor source: a man in his forties in good health and CMV-seronegative. Each CDR3 is given with its conserved first and last residue. The order of the fields is clone size, V gene, J gene, D gene, CDR3 protein, CDR3 DNA. D genes are given only for firm matches. Expanded clones get a size class; other rows say once, few or many, or leave the size out.

NA	TRBV18	TRBJ1-1	TRBD1	CASSPSGTGRLGNTEAFF	TGTGCCAGCTCACCGTCCGGGACAGGGAGGCTCGGGAACACTGAAGCTTTCTTT
NA	TRBV30	TRBJ1-1	NA	CAWKVGFSAEAFF	TGTGCCTGGAAGGTAGGATTCAGCGCTGAAGCTTTCTTT
NA	TRBV5-1	TRBJ1-1	NA	CASRLGASGSNTEAFF	TGCGCCAGTAGGTTAGGGGCTTCTGGGTCAAACACTGAAGCTTTCTTT
NA	TRBV19	TRBJ1-1	NA	CASTPGGIPEAFF	TGTGCCAGTACCCCCGGGGGGATCCCTGAAGCTTTCTTT
few	TRBV28	TRBJ2-1	NA	CASSPRYASHNEQFF	TGTGCCAGCAGTCCCCGTTATGCGTCCCACAATGAGCAGTTCTTC
NA	TRBV28	TRBJ2-1	TRBD2	CASFSGGSYNEQFF	TGTGCCAGCTTTAGCGGGGGCTCCTACAATGAGCAGTTCTTC
NA	TRBV29-1	TRBJ2-5	NA	CSVSGAIRTETQYF	TGCAGCGTTTCAGGGGCCATCAGGACGGAGACCCAGTACTTC
few	TRBV7-6	TRBJ2-5	TRBD1	CASSYGTGKETQYF	TGTGCCAGCAGCTATGGGACAGGGAAGGAGACCCAGTACTTC
few	TRBV4-3	TRBJ1-4	TRBD1	CASSQDFRGRFANEKLFF	TGCGCCAGCAGCCAAGATTTCAGGGGGCGATTCGCTAATGAAAAACTGTTTTTT
NA	TRBV6-4	TRBJ2-3	TRBD2	CASSWLAGESDTQYF	TGTGCCAGCAGTTGGTTGGCGGGGGAATCCGATACGCAGTATTTT
NA	TRBV5-4	TRBJ2-7	NA	CASSLDPDRRSYEQYF	TGTGCCAGCAGCTTGGACCCGGACAGACGATCCTACGAGCAGTACTTC
NA	TRBV4-1	TRBJ1-6	TRBD1	CASSRGQVIHNSPLHF	TGCGCCAGCAGCCGTGGACAGGTGATCCATAATTCACCCCTCCACTTT
few	TRBV2	TRBJ2-7	NA	CASRRDRDSYEQYF	TGTGCCAGCAGGCGGGACAGAGATTCCTACGAGCAGTACTTC
NA	TRBV29-1	TRBJ2-7	TRBD1	CSVERTGTATEQYF	TGCAGCGTTGAACGGACAGGGACTGCTACCGAGCAGTACTTC
NA	TRBV28	TRBJ1-2	TRBD1	CASSLTGTGGYTF	TGTGCCAGCAGTCTAACCGGGACAGGGGGTTACACCTTC
few	TRBV5-5	TRBJ2-6	NA	CASSRWANVLTF	TGTGCCAGCAGCCGGTGGGCCAACGTCCTGACTTTC
few	TRBV5-6	TRBJ2-7	NA	CASSLDRAYEQYF	TGTGCCAGCAGCTTGGACAGAGCCTACGAGCAGTACTTC
NA	TRBV7-2	TRBJ2-1	NA	CASSPGAKAEQFF	TGTGCCAGCAGCCCAGGGGCTAAGGCCGAGCAGTTCTTC
NA	TRBV7-5	TRBJ2-1	NA	CVAGLAQPHEQFF	TGTGTCGCAGGACTAGCGCAACCGCATGAGCAGTTCTTC
once	TRBV7-9	TRBJ2-2	NA	CSSSPLGSANTGELFF	TGTTCCAGCAGTCCCTTGGGGAGCGCGAACACCGGGGAGCTGTTTTTT
NA	TRBV28	TRBJ2-7	NA	CASSWGLLTAYEQYF	TGTGCCAGCAGCTGGGGACTGTTGACGGCCTACGAGCAGTACTTC
NA	TRBV27	TRBJ2-2	NA	CASRIGHREFTGELFF	TGTGCCAGCAGGATAGGACACCGCGAGTTCACCGGGGAGCTGTTTTTT
few	TRBV11-3	TRBJ2-2	NA	CASSLRQGFGELFF	TGTGCCAGCAGCTTAAGGCAGGGGTTCGGGGAGCTGTTTTTT
NA	TRBV28	TRBJ1-2	NA	CASSPRQGLSGYTF	TGTGCCAGCAGTCCAAGGCAGGGGCTCTCTGGCTACACCTTC
NA	TRBV27	TRBJ2-7	TRBD1	CASWDRGYEQYF	TGTGCCAGCTGGGACAGGGGTTACGAGCAGTACTTC
NA	TRBV7-9	TRBJ1-5	NA	CASSLAPLGAGNQPQHF	TGTGCCAGCAGCTTAGCCCCCCTAGGGGCAGGCAATCAGCCCCAGCATTTT
once	TRBV6-5	TRBJ1-1	NA	CASSYSRDTEAFF	TGTGCCAGCAGTTACAGCCGGGACACTGAAGCTTTCTTT
once	TRBV7-9	TRBJ2-5	TRBD1	CASSRTGGSKETQYF	TGTGCCAGCAGCCGTACAGGGGGCTCCAAAGAGACCCAGTACTTC
NA	TRBV28	TRBJ2-7	TRBD1	CASSIIGTGDNGEQYF	TGTGCCAGCAGTATCATCGGGACAGGGGATAACGGCGAGCAGTACTTC
NA	TRBV5-1	TRBJ2-5	TRBD2	CASTMVTSGRETQYF	TGCGCCAGCACCATGGTAACTAGCGGGAGAGAGACCCAGTACTTC
NA	TRBV28	TRBJ2-1	TRBD2	CASSFNGRANNEQFF	TGTGCCAGCAGTTTTAACGGGAGGGCCAACAATGAGCAGTTCTTC
NA	TRBV28	TRBJ1-6	TRBD1	CASSLLGTGRVSDNSPLHF	TGTGCCAGCAGTTTATTGGGGACAGGGAGGGTCTCGGATAATTCACCCCTCCACTTT
NA	TRBV11-1	TRBJ2-3	NA	CASSLTGTGTQYF	TGTGCCAGCAGCCTGACAGGAACGGGTACGCAGTATTTT
NA	TRBV5-5	TRBJ1-6	NA	CASSWDYEVFDSPLHF	TGTGCCAGCAGCTGGGACTATGAGGTTTTTGATTCACCCCTCCACTTT
NA	TRBV28	TRBJ2-7	TRBD1	CASRGQRGLEQYF	TGTGCCAGCCGCGGTCAGAGGGGGCTAGAGCAGTACTTC
NA	TRBV21-1	TRBJ2-3	NA	CASSTEDTQYF	TGTGCCAGCAGCACGGAGGATACGCAGTATTTT
NA	TRBV30	TRBJ2-1	TRBD2	CACSRTSGAGEQFF	TGTGCCTGCTCCAGGACTAGCGGGGCGGGTGAGCAGTTCTTC
NA	TRBV6-5	TRBJ2-1	NA	CVSGSYNEQFF	TGTGTCTCGGGGTCCTACAATGAGCAGTTCTTC
NA	TRBV27	TRBJ2-2	TRBD1	CASSFGTAPGELFF	TGTGCCAGCAGTTTCGGGACAGCCCCCGGGGAGCTGTTTTTT
NA	TRBV5-1	TRBJ2-1	NA	CASSLASGSYNEQFF	TGCGCCAGCAGCTTGGCGAGCGGCTCCTACAATGAGCAGTTCTTC
NA	TRBV18	TRBJ1-2	NA	CASSPGQGRGYTF	TGTGCCAGCTCACCTGGGCAGGGTAGAGGCTACACCTTC
NA	TRBV28	TRBJ2-3	NA	CASSPSGEAASTDTQYF	TGTGCCAGCAGTCCGTCCGGGGAAGCGGCTAGCACAGATACGCAGTATTTT
NA	TRBV7-8	TRBJ2-7	NA	CASSLPYRARASYEQYF	TGTGCCAGCAGCTTACCTTACAGGGCCAGGGCCTCCTACGAGCAGTACTTC
few	TRBV15	TRBJ2-3	NA	CATSRGGDTDTQYF	TGTGCCACCAGCAGAGGGGGCGACACAGATACGCAGTATTTT
NA	TRBV28	TRBJ1-2	NA	CASSLGGWANYGYTF	TGTGCCAGCAGTTTAGGGGGGTGGGCTAACTATGGCTACACCTTC
NA	TRBV29-1	TRBJ2-3	NA	CSVEMGSSTDTQYF	TGCAGCGTTGAAATGGGCTCTAGCACAGATACGCAGTATTTT
NA	TRBV19	TRBJ1-3	NA	CASSTTEGAGNTIYF	TGTGCCAGTAGTACAACAGAAGGTGCAGGAAACACCATATATTTT
NA	TRBV4-2	TRBJ1-1	NA	CASSQGAEDTEAFF	TGTGCCAGCAGCCAAGGGGCAGAAGACACTGAAGCTTTCTTT
NA	TRBV7-9	TRBJ1-4	TRBD1	CASSSTERGRGGEEKLFF	TGTGCCAGCAGCTCGACGGAGAGGGGGCGAGGAGGCGAAGAAAAACTGTTTTTT
NA	TRBV29-1	TRBJ1-1	TRBD1	CSVTRGRGTEAFF	TGCAGCGTGACCAGGGGGCGCGGCACTGAAGCTTTCTTT